Below are 19 T cell receptor beta chains sequenced from a single sample in a study of blood T cell repertoires in COVID-19. Some clones are missing from TCRdb's copy, which holds only in-frame ones; the method was immunoSEQ multiplex PCR. The table has approximately 200,000 clones, around 84% seen once. The specimen was peripheral blood. These receptors all stem from a woman older than 75 with COVID-19, enrolled during active disease.

The rearrangement joins TRBV3-1 (or the pseudogene TRBV3-2) to TRBJ1-4; 9 bases are shared with TRBD1. The germline gives CDR1 LGHDT, CDR2 YNNKEL (reference sequence). The CDR3 is made up of 13 amino acids. V dropped 7 bases and J dropped 7; count of bases not matched to a gene: 4. The CDR3 protein is CASTTGGGEKLFF. In DNA form, the CDR3 reads TGTGCCAGCACCACAGGGGGCGGTGAAAAACTGTTTTTT.

J is TRBJ1-4 and V is TRBV28; tentatively, D is TRBD1 (6 bases). Per germline, CDR1 MDHEN and CDR2 SYDVKM. This CDR3 is 15 amino acids long. The V end was cut by 7 bases, the J end by 8 bases, with 20 bases between. DNA of the CDR3: TGTGCCAGCAAACGTCTGCAGGGGCTTTGGGAAAAACTGTTTTTT. It specifies CASKRLQGLWEKLFF.

The chain combines TRBV4-1 with TRBJ1-6, with 8 bases identical to TRBD1. The trim removed 5 bases at V and 6 bases at J, leaving 3 bases unmatched. Germline CDR1 and CDR2: MGHRA and YSYEKL. The CDR3 covers 14 residues. CDR3 in DNA: TGCGCCAGCAGCTTGACAGGGGTTAATTCACCCCTCCACTTT. This translates into CASSLTGVNSPLHF.

The chain has TRBV18 and TRBJ2-5; TRBD2 agrees at 14 bases. The germline V gene has CDR1 KGHSH and CDR2 LQKENI. The CDR3 has 15 amino acids. The V gene end was trimmed by 5 bases and the J gene end by 4 bases; junction bases not matched to a gene: 3. CDR3 sequence: CASSDGTSGGETQYF. The CDR3 region has the DNA TGTGCCAGCTCAGACGGGACTAGCGGGGGAGAGACCCAGTACTTC.

The chain couples TRBV13 to TRBJ1-1; TRBD1 might be the D (5 bases). The CDR3 totals 15 residues. V dropped 1 base and J dropped 3 bases, with 12 bases sitting between them. Germline CDR1 PRHDT, CDR2 FYEKMQ (reference sequence). The CDR3 DNA reads TGTGCCAGCAGCTTAGCCGACAGCCTGGACACTGAAGCTTTCTTT. Its translation: CASSLADSLDTEAFF.

In regard to this clone: Distinct nucleotide sequences in the sample also encode this CDR3. This chain links TRBV7-2 with TRBJ2-7; a possible D gene is TRBD1 (5 bases). CDR1 and CDR2 (germline): SGHTA, FQGNSA. The CDR3 extends over 14 amino acids. Trimming shortened V by 1 base and J by 3 bases, and 10 bases separated the two germline ends. The CDR3 DNA reads as TGTGCCAGCAGCTTAGGGCCCCAGGGCTACGAGCAGTACGTC. It specifies CASSLGPQGYEQYV.

This clone was detected once. The chain couples TRBV9 to TRBJ1-2; no clear D gene. The germline CDR1 and CDR2 sequences are SGDLS and YYNGEE. This CDR3 comprises 15 residues. Trimming took off 0 bases at V and 0 bases at J, with 9 bases between the two ends. This CDR3 is CASSVVGGPNYGYTF. DNA for the CDR3: TGTGCCAGCAGCGTAGTAGGTGGGCCTAACTATGGCTACACCTTC.

This chain connects TRBV5-1 to TRBJ1-6, with D hard to call. Germline CDR1 reads SGHRS; CDR2 reads YFSETQ. Trimming pared 4 bases from V and 7 bases from J, leaving 15 bases between. The CDR3 length is 15 residues. The CDR3 nucleotides are TGCGCCAGCAGCCCGGCGGGGATGTCGAATTCACCCCTCCACTTT. This codes for CASSPAGMSNSPLHF.

This chain joins TRBV10-2 and TRBJ2-3; D gene uncertain. CDR1 is WSHSY and CDR2 is SAAADI in the germline V gene. V was trimmed by 0 bases and J by 6 bases, leaving 7 bases between them. This CDR3 region has 13 residues. CDR3 residues: CASSESPRDTQYF. The CDR3 nucleotides are TGCGCCAGCAGTGAGTCACCGAGGGATACGCAGTATTTT.

CDR3 amino acids: CASSQVGQGNSPLHF. The CDR3 region has the DNA TGCGCCAGCAGCCAAGTGGGACAGGGAAATTCACCCCTCCACTTT. This chain joins TRBV4-3 and TRBJ1-6; 9 bases line up with TRBD1. The CDR3 is made up of 15 amino acids. V trimming: 1 base; J trimming: 7 bases; junction bases outside the gene matches: 2. CDR1 and CDR2 (germline): LGHNA, YSLEER.

The chain is built from TRBV5-1 and TRBJ1-1; 12 bases are shared with TRBD1. The CDR3 contains 15 residues. J was trimmed by 7 bases and V by 0 bases; bases with no gene match: 4. Germline CDR1 SGHRS, CDR2 YFSETQ. CDR3 amino acids: CASSLDGTGGDEAFF. CDR3 in DNA: TGCGCCAGCAGCTTGGATGGGACAGGGGGCGATGAAGCTTTCTTT.

The chain recombines TRBV19 with TRBJ2-6; tentatively, D is TRBD2 (5 bases). There are 14 residues in the CDR3. Deletions cut 7 bases from V and 0 bases from J, with 7 bases between. In germline, CDR1 is LNHDA, CDR2 SQIVND (reference sequence). The CDR3 region is CASKDFSGANVLTF. The CDR3, as DNA: TGTGCCAGTAAGGACTTCTCTGGGGCCAACGTCCTGACTTTC.

This chain connects TRBV7-2 to TRBJ1-2, with 9 bases that match TRBD1. Per germline, CDR1 SGHTA and CDR2 FQGNSA. The CDR3 runs to 14 residues. The V gene end was trimmed by 5 bases and the J gene end by 4 bases; junction bases not matched to a gene: 5. The CDR3, as DNA: TGTGCCAGCAGCATTGACAGGGGGACCTATGGCTACACCTTC. Encoded protein: CASSIDRGTYGYTF. The entire variable domain, with the rest obtained from reference TRBV7-2 and TRBJ1-2, is as follows: GAGVSQSPSNKVTEKGKDVELRCDPISGHTALYWYRQSLGQGLEFLIYFQGNSAPDKSGLPSDRFSAERTGGSVSTLTIQRTQQEDSAVYLCASSIDRGTYGYTFGSGTRLTVV.

As regards this clone: The sample contains more than one DNA sequence encoding this CDR3. The DNA for the CDR3 is TGCGCCAGCAGCTCACAGGGTAGTTCTGGAAACACCATATATTTT. This gives the protein CASSSQGSSGNTIYF. This rearrangement joins TRBV5-1 to TRBJ1-3, with D possibly TRBD1 on 6 matching bases. Germline CDR1 reads SGHRS; CDR2 reads YFSETQ. Trimming pared 3 bases from V and 1 base from J, leaving 11 bases between. CDR3 length: 15 residues.

This chain joins TRBV6-5 and TRBJ2-5; D ambiguous. The V gene lost 6 bases and the J gene lost 5 bases, with 13 bases spanning the gap. The CDR3 runs to 13 residues. Germline V gene lookup returns CDR1 MNHEY and CDR2 SVGAGI. The CDR3 region is CASRPPVEETQYF. The CDR3 bases are TGTGCCAGCAGACCCCCCGTAGAGGAGACCCAGTACTTC.

The chain uses TRBV30 and TRBJ1-1; 7 bases are shared with TRBD1. The germline V gene encodes CDR1 GTSNPN and CDR2 SVGIG (reference sequence). This CDR3 comprises 14 residues. Trimming at V came to 5 bases and at J to 7 bases, leaving 13 bases not matched to a gene. CDR3 nucleotide sequence: TGTGCCTGGGCGGACAGGTCTAAGGGTGGTGAAGCTTTCTTT. The encoded protein is CAWADRSKGGEAFF.

The genes are TRBV3-1 (or the pseudogene TRBV3-2) and TRBJ2-3; D might be TRBD1 (5 bases). Looked up from germline, CDR1 is LGHDT and CDR2 is YNNKEL (reference sequence). V dropped 2 bases and J dropped 6 bases, with 15 bases sitting between them. The CDR3 extends over 15 amino acids. CDR3 DNA: TGTGCCAGCAGCCAATCAGAAATAAGGGGTGATACGCAGTATTTT. Amino acids: CASSQSEIRGDTQYF.

The CDR3 is CASSQALRGFEQFF. The CDR3 nucleotides read TGCGCCAGCAGCCAAGCGTTGCGGGGGTTTGAGCAGTTCTTC. The V gene is TRBV4-1, the J gene TRBJ2-1; 7 positions match TRBD2. This CDR3 comprises 14 residues. Germline V gives CDR1 MGHRA, CDR2 YSYEKL. V lost 1 base and J lost 9; bases outside the gene matches: 6.

V and J are TRBV6-5 and TRBJ2-2; D possibly corresponds to TRBD1 (6 bases). CDR1 is MNHEY, CDR2 SVGAGI, per germline. V lost 2 bases to trimming and J lost 6 bases, with 10 bases between them. CDR3 length: 14 residues. CDR3 amino acids: CASSYGRQAGELFF. CDR3 coding DNA: TGTGCCAGCAGTTACGGTCGACAGGCCGGGGAGCTGTTTTTT.